This T cell receptor beta chain was sequenced in a study of response to subunit inactivated influenza vaccine (dated by TCRdb to between 2018 and 2020). Broadly, across the study: Deep quantitative T cell receptor repertoire profiling was used in the study to track responses to a trivalent subunit inactivated influenza vaccine. The paper's findings and limits, for the study overall: According to the authors, only a limited number of new T cells may be recruited by each seasonal influenza vaccination.

Library prep was done by RT-PCR. TCRdb names Illumina HiSeq 2500 as the instrument used. Clones were called with MiXCR by TCRdb after fastp trimmed the public reads at Q25, and only in-frame beta chains were retained. CDR3 protein duplicates are merged, each entry listing the most common genes and DNA. This sample lists 500,000 to 600,000 distinct CDR3 sequences; about an eighth were detected once. The biggest ten clones account for around 13% of the sample. In its sample, this clonotype was seen many times. No cognate antigen has been identified for it. Base qualities are not recorded, but no much larger clone differs from it by a single base. Based on the germline V gene, the CDR1 and CDR2 sequences are LGHNA and YSLEER. V sheds 3 bases and J sheds 2 bases, leaving 11 bases between their ends. The CDR3, cysteine through phenylalanine, is 14 amino acids long. The retained sequence is limited to the CDR3, 42 bases, with the frame set at the first base.

This specimen's time point label, interpreted: approximately 40 days after influenza vaccine administration. The sequence links TRBV4-3 to TRBJ2-7; a confident D gene designation cannot be given. The clonotype comes from a man aged 50-59 years who received an inactivated influenza vaccine. Donor details come from another sample of the same person, matched by shared clones. The sample here was PBMCs from blood, taken 45 days after vaccination. DNA sequence: TGCGCCAGCAGCCATGGGGAAGGCCCCTACGAGCAGTACTTC. This encodes CASSHGEGPYEQYF.